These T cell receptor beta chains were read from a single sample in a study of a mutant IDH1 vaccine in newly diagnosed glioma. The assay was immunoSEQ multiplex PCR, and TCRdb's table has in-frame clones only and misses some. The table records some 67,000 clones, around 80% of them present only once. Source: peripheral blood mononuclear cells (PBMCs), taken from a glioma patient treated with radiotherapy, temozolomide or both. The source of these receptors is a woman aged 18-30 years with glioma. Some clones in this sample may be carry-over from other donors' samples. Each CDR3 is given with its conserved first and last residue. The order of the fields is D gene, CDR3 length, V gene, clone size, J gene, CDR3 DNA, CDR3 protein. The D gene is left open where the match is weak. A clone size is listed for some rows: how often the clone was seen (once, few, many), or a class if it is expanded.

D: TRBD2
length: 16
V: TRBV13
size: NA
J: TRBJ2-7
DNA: TGTGCCAGCAACCGCATCGGGACTACCTCTACCTACGAGCAGTACTTC
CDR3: CASNRIGTTSTYEQYF

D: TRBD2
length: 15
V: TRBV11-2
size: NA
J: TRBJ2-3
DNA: TGTGCCAGCAGCCAATCAGCGGGGGGGCAACATACGCAGTATTTT
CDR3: CASSQSAGGQHTQYF

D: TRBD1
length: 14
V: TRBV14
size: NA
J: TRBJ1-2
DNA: TGTGCCAGCAGCCAAGAGACAGGGAAGAATGGCTACACCTTC
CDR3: CASSQETGKNGYTF

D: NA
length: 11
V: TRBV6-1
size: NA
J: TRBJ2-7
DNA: TGTGCCAGCAGGCAGGGTTACGAGCAGTACTTC
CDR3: CASRQGYEQYF

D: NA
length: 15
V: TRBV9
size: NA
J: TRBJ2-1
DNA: TGTGCCAGCAGCGCCTTGTTGGGCTCCTACAATGAGCAGTTCTTC
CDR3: CASSALLGSYNEQFF

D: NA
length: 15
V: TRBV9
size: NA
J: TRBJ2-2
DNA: TGTGCCAGCAGCGTAGACGCCCGATACCCCGGGGAGCTGTTTTTT
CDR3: CASSVDARYPGELFF

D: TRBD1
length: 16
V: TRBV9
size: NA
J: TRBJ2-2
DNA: TGTGCCAGCAGCGGGAGACAGGGCCCGAACACCGGGGAGCTGTTTTTT
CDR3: CASSGRQGPNTGELFF

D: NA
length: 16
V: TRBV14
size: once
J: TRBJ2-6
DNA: TGTGCCAGCAGCCAACCTCGTCTCTCTGGGGCCAACGTCCTGACTTTC
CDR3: CASSQPRLSGANVLTF

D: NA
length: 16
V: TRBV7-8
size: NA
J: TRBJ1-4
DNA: TGTGCCAGCAGCCCACAACGGACGAGAACTAATGAAAAACTGTTTTTT
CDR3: CASSPQRTRTNEKLFF

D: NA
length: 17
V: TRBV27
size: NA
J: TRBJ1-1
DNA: TGTGCCAGCAGCTTCGTCAGCCTTAGGGGCCCGAACACTGAAGCTTTCTTT
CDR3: CASSFVSLRGPNTEAFF

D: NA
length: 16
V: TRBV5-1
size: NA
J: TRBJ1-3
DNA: TGCGCCAGCAGCCCCCTAACAAGTTCCTCTGGAAACACCATATATTTT
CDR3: CASSPLTSSSGNTIYF

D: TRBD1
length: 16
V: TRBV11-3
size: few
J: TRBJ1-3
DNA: TGTGCCAGCAGCTTGTACGGGGACAGGGAGGCAAACACCATATATTTT
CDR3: CASSLYGDREANTIYF

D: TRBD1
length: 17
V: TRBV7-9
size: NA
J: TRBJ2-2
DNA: TGTGCCAGCAGCCGAGGCCGACAGGGAATACACACCGGGGAGCTGTTTTTT
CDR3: CASSRGRQGIHTGELFF

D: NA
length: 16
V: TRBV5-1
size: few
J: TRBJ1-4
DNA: TGCGCCAGCAGCTTGGCACCCCGAGGCACTAATGAAAAACTGTTTTTT
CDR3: CASSLAPRGTNEKLFF

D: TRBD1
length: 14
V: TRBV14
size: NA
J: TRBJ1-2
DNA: TGTGCCAGCAGCGTGGGACAGGGTCACTATGGCTACACCTTC
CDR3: CASSVGQGHYGYTF

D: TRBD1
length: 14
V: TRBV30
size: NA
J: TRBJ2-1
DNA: TGTGCCTGGGCCGACAGGGGGGGGAACAATGAGCAGTTCTTC
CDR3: CAWADRGGNNEQFF